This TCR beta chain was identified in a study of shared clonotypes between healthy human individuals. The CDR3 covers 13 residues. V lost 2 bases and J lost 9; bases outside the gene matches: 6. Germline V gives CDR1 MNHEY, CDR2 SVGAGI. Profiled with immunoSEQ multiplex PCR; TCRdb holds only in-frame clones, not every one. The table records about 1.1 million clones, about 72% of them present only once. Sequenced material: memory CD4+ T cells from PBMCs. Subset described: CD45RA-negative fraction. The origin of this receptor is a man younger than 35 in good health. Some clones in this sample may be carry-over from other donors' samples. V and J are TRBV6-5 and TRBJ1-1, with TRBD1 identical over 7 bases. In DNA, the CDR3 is TGTGCCAGCAGTTACGAGGACAGGCCTAAAGCTTTCTTT. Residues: CASSYEDRPKAFF.